This TCR beta chain originates from a study of cytotoxic CD8 clonotypes in ibrutinib-treated CLL. V was shortened by 5 bases and J by 1 base, with 11 bases between the two germline ends. This CDR3 spans 14 amino acids. The V gene's germline CDR1 is SGHVS and CDR2 FNYEAQ. The data were produced by immunoSEQ multiplex PCR, yet TCRdb's version contains in-frame clones alone and is incomplete. The sample includes about 300,000 clones, roughly four fifths seen only once; the top ten take about 5.7%. This receptor was taken from a human donor with chronic lymphocytic leukemia. Material: PBMCs, obtained at disease progression, from a patient treated with ibrutinib. This chain links TRBV7-6 with TRBJ1-1; D uncertain. The DNA of the CDR3 is TGTGCCAGCAGCCAAGGACGGACGAACACTGAAGCTTTCTTT. Encoded protein: CASSQGRTNTEAFF.